This T cell receptor beta chain was identified during a study of vaccination effects on CD4 cells after COVID-19. Study summary: Post-vaccine sampling occurred a median 72 days after the second dose.

Whole-study findings and limits: The vaccine-induced clones of healthy vaccinees included only 1 of 255 that cross-reacted with common cold coronaviruses.

Germline CDR1 is MNHNY and CDR2 is SVGAGI (reference sequence). The CDR3 covers 14 residues. Trimming took off 3 bases at V and 3 bases at J, with 12 bases between the two ends. About this clone: What it binds is unknown.

Antigen-specific CD4+ T cells expanded by the ViraFEST assay with viral peptide pools were then sequenced. Researchers isolated CD4+ T cells once approximately eleven days of culture had elapsed. Subjects were given two BNT162b2 or mRNA-1273 vaccine doses. The healthy vaccine recipients, who had no prior SARS-CoV-2 infection, showed negative nucleocapsid antibodies. Here immunoSEQ multiplex PCR was the method, and the copy in TCRdb shows in-frame clones only, minus some. The table records 60,000 to 90,000 clones, over 70% of them present only once. The sequencing here drew on CD4+ T cells from PBMCs cultured with HCoV-229E spike peptides, taken after COVID-19 vaccination. The receptor's source is a human donor who received a COVID-19 vaccine. V and J are TRBV6-6 and TRBJ2-7; D might be TRBD2 (5 bases). The CDR3, as DNA: TGTGCCAGCAGTTATAAGGGAGAGGGCTACGAGCAGTACGTC. Its protein product is CASSYKGEGYEQYV.